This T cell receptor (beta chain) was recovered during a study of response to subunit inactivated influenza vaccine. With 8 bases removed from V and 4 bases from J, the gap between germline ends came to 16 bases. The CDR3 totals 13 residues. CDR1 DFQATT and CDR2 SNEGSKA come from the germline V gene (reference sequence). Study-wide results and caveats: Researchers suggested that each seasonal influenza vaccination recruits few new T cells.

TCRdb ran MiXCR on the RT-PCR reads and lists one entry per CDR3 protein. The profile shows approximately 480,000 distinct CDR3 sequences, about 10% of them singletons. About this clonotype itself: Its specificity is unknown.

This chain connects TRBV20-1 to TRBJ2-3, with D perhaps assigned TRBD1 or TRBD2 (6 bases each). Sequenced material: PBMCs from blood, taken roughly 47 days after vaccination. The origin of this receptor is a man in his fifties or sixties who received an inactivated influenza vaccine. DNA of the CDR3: TGCAGTCCACTGAGGGGGGTAGCAGATACGCAGTATTTT. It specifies CSPLRGVADTQYF.